The 6 T cell receptor beta chains listed next were all sequenced from one sample in a study of Graves' ophthalmopathy and Graves' hyperthyroidism. Using RNA transcripts, the TCR beta CDR3 regions were amplified. Amplification began with first-round RT-PCR using HTBI primers, then second-round multiplex PCR was performed. Using its own MiXCR run on the multiplex PCR reads, TCRdb lists one record per CDR3 protein. In the table there are under 800,000 distinct CDR3 sequences, 22% of which are singletons. The sequencing sample was made of peripheral blood. The receptors shown here come from a young woman with stable Graves' hyperthyroidism. Some clones in this sample may be carry-over from other donors' samples.

This clonotype was seen only a few times. This chain connects TRBV10-3 to TRBJ1-5; possible D gene TRBD1, 5 bases. The germline gives CDR1 ENHRY, CDR2 SYGVKD. Trimming shortened V by 3 bases and J by 7 bases, and 16 bases separated the two germline ends. The CDR3 totals 15 residues. The CDR3 region has the DNA TGTGCCATCAGTGAAGTCGGGTCAGGGCGCCAGCCCCAGCATTTT. Its protein is CAISEVGSGRQPQHF.

This clonotype was seen repeatedly, ten times or more. The gene calls are TRBV10-3 and TRBJ2-7; D call uncertain. The CDR3 is 14 residues long. The germline CDR1 and CDR2 sequences are ENHRY and SYGVKD. V was shortened by 0 bases and J by 2 bases, with 8 bases between the two germline ends. CDR3 loop: CAISESTQAYEQYF. CDR3 nucleotide sequence: TGTGCCATCAGTGAGTCGACGCAGGCCTACGAGCAGTACTTC.

The table lists this clonotype with many counts. This CDR3 is CASSLRVTQYEQYF. The CDR3, as DNA: TGTGCCAGCAGCTTAAGGGTGACACAATACGAGCAGTACTTC. This chain uses TRBV7-9 with TRBJ2-7, with unresolved D. The CDR3 has 14 residues. Germline lookup yields CDR1 SEHNR and CDR2 FQNEAQ (reference sequence). The V end lost 2 bases, the J end lost 4 bases, and 12 bases lay between the germline ends.

This clonotype was found many times. The gene calls are TRBV12-3 or TRBV12-4 and TRBJ2-2; maybe TRBD1 (5 bases). The V and J ends lost 1 base and 2 bases respectively, with 11 bases between them. This CDR3 has 16 amino acids. CDR3 amino acids: CASSLVRTTNTGELFF. Here the CDR3 DNA reads TGTGCCAGCAGTTTAGTCCGGACAACCAACACCGGGGAGCTGTTTTTT.

This clonotype was detected many times. The chain couples TRBV30 to TRBJ2-7; D possibly corresponds to TRBD2 (7 bases). CDR1 is GTSNPN and CDR2 is SVGIG in the germline V gene (reference sequence). V gave up 8 bases and J gave up 4 bases, with 21 bases separating them. The CDR3 covers 14 residues. CDR3 nucleotide sequence: TGTGCCCTCAGTCGTCGGGGGGCTAGATACGAGCAGTACTTC. The encoded protein is CALSRRGARYEQYF.

This clonotype was seen ten or more times. The chain employs TRBV24-1 and TRBJ2-7, with D possibly TRBD2 on 5 matching bases. The germline V and J ends were trimmed by 11 bases and 0 bases, with 10 bases remaining between them. Germline V gives CDR1 KGHDR, CDR2 SFDVKD. This CDR3 is built from 12 residues. The DNA of the CDR3 is TGTGCCAACGGACTTCACTCCTACGAGCAGTACTTC. Amino acids: CANGLHSYEQYF.